Listed below are T cell receptor beta chains from one sample, sequenced in a study of T cells in Graves' hyperthyroidism and ophthalmopathy. Via MiXCR, TCRdb re-called the multiplex PCR reads, giving one row per CDR3 protein. The data contain about 600,000 distinct CDR3 sequences, more than 12% of them singletons. The sequenced sample consisted of blood. These receptor sequences come from a woman aged 50 to 60 with Graves' ophthalmopathy. The CDR3 runs from the conserved cysteine through the conserved F or W. A D gene is named only where the DNA matches it firmly. Size values are once, few and many counts, or a class for expanded clones, and some rows have none.

TRBV7-2	many	TRBJ2-5	TRBD1	TGTGCCAGCAGCCTCCTAGGACAGGCCCAAGAGACCCAGTACTTC	CASSLLGQAQETQYF
TRBV24-1	many	TRBJ2-1	TRBD1	TGTGCCACCAGTGCCCAGGACAGGGGTGACTACAATGAGCAGTTCTTC	CATSAQDRGDYNEQFF
TRBV15	many	TRBJ2-1	NA	TGTGCCACCAGCAGAGAACCGGGACATCGGCAGTTCTTC	CATSREPGHRQFF
TRBV28	NA	TRBJ1-6	NA	TGTGCCAGCAGTTCACCGATACAGGGATTTAATTCACCCCTCCACTTT	CASSSPIQGFNSPLHF
TRBV5-1	NA	TRBJ2-1	TRBD2	TGCGCCAGCAGCTTGGCCGGGACTAGCGGGAATCTTGAGCAGTTCTTC	CASSLAGTSGNLEQFF
TRBV7-2	NA	TRBJ2-7	NA	TGTGCCAGCAGCTTAGCCGGGTTGTCGTACAAGTCCTACGAGCAGTACTTC	CASSLAGLSYKSYEQYF
TRBV9	NA	TRBJ2-1	NA	TGTGCCAGCAGCGTAGAAGGTTTTCGCTCCTACAATGAGCAGTTCTTC	CASSVEGFRSYNEQFF
TRBV6-2/TRBV6-3	many	TRBJ2-1	NA	TGTGCCAGCAGTTACTCGCCGGGACTCCTTAGCGATGAGCAGTTCTTC	CASSYSPGLLSDEQFF
TRBV6-1	many	TRBJ2-7	NA	TGTGCCAGCATACTGGGGCCTATCAGCTCCTACGAGCAGTACTTC	CASILGPISSYEQYF
TRBV14	few	TRBJ2-6	NA	TGTGCCAGCAGCCAAGGGTTCTCCGGGGCCAACGTCCTGACTTTC	CASSQGFSGANVLTF
TRBV12-3/TRBV12-4	NA	TRBJ1-4	TRBD1	TGTGCCAGCAGTCACGGACAGGATGCAACTAATGAAAAACTGTTTTTT	CASSHGQDATNEKLFF
TRBV6-2/TRBV6-3	few	TRBJ2-7	TRBD1	TGTGCCAGCAGTTACATGGGACAGGGTCTTGCAAATGAGCAGTACTTC	CASSYMGQGLANEQYF